The T cell receptor (beta chain) described here comes from a study of OX40 agonist ivuxolimab in advanced cancers. At the level of the study: Cancers in dose escalation were hepatocellular, melanoma, renal cell and head and neck.

V lost 0 bases to trimming and J lost 2 bases; unmatched junction nucleotides: 0. There are 15 residues in the CDR3. Per the germline V gene, CDR1 is SGHNT and CDR2 is YYREEE (reference sequence). Data came from immunoSEQ multiplex PCR; TCRdb stores just in-frame clones and leaves some out. The sample contains approximately 57,000 clones, 80% to 90% of which appear only once. This clone came up once. The clonotype was recovered from an adult with an advanced solid tumor such as melanoma, head and neck, liver or kidney cancer. The material was CD4+ or CD8+ T cells sorted from blood, obtained in a trial of the OX40 agonist ivuxolimab. This chain uses TRBV5-4 with TRBJ1-3; 9 bases are shared with TRBD1. The CDR3 region has the DNA TGTGCCAGCAGCTTGGACAGGGGGCCTGGAAACACCATATATTTT. This codes for CASSLDRGPGNTIYF.